This is a list of T cell receptor beta chains from one sample in a study of T cells of healthy individuals. TCRdb re-derived calls from the 5' RACE reads in MiXCR, one entry per CDR3 protein. This repertoire shows 38,000 or so distinct CDR3 sequences, around 4.5% found once; its top ten account for over 8.5%. These receptors all come from a human donor in good health. Each CDR3 is given with its conserved first and last residue. Each record gives: clone size, D gene, V gene, J gene, CDR3 DNA, CDR3 protein. The D gene is left open where the match is weak. Size is omitted from some rows. Given values are once, few, many or a class for expanded clones.

medium-sized,TRBD1,TRBV12-3/TRBV12-4,TRBJ1-6,TGTGCCAGCAGTCTGACCTTAGGGACAGGGTTTGGGAATTCACCCCTCCACTTT,CASSLTLGTGFGNSPLHF
many,.,TRBV12-3/TRBV12-4,TRBJ2-1,TGTGCCAGCACCAGTAGAATACTAGCTTTGAATGAGCAGTTCTTC,CASTSRILALNEQFF
few,.,TRBV25-1,TRBJ2-3,TGTGCCAGCAGTTTCCGAGACGTCTCTGGGCAGTATTTT,CASSFRDVSGQYF
few,.,TRBV19,TRBJ1-5,TGTGCCAGTAGTATGGTGGCACCGCATCAGCCCCAGCATTTT,CASSMVAPHQPQHF
few,.,TRBV14,TRBJ2-3,TGTGCCAGCAGCCATTACGGACAGAACTTACATACGCAGTATTTT,CASSHYGQNLHTQYF
many,TRBD1,TRBV7-2,TRBJ2-2,TGTGCCAGCAGCCCCCGACAGGGGGTGTGGACCGGGGAGCTGTTTTTT,CASSPRQGVWTGELFF
many,TRBD2,TRBV12-3/TRBV12-4,TRBJ2-7,TGTGCCAGCAGTGGCTTAGCGGGAGAATTCGACGAGCAGTACTTC,CASSGLAGEFDEQYF
many,TRBD1,TRBV6-1,TRBJ2-7,TGTGCCAGCAGCAGTCCCCCGGGACAGGGAAGCGAGCAGTACTTC,CASSSPPGQGSEQYF
.,.,TRBV12-3/TRBV12-4,TRBJ2-1,TGTGCCAGCAGTTTCTCCCTGGGTGGCGATGAGCAGTTCTTC,CASSFSLGGDEQFF
.,TRBD2,TRBV7-2,TRBJ2-1,TGTGCCAGCAGCTTAGTGGGCTCTAGCGGGAGCTCCTACAATGAGCAGTTCTTC,CASSLVGSSGSSYNEQFF
many,.,TRBV7-6,TRBJ2-1,TGTGCCAGCAGCCAACAGCTCTCGAGAATGGGCAATGAGCAGTTCTTC,CASSQQLSRMGNEQFF
.,TRBD1,TRBV4-1,TRBJ2-7,TGCGCCAGCAGCCAGGAGGACAGGCCCTACGAGCAGTACTTC,CASSQEDRPYEQYF
many,.,TRBV7-2,TRBJ2-2,TGTGCCAGCAGCTTAGCGCCTATCGGGAGATCTGGCGGGGAGCTGTTTTTT,CASSLAPIGRSGGELFF
.,TRBD2,TRBV23-1,TRBJ2-5,TGCGCCAGCAGGGGAGTTGCGCTAGCGGGAGAACAAGAGACCCAGTACTTC,CASRGVALAGEQETQYF
many,.,TRBV7-9,TRBJ1-1,TGTGCCAGCAGCTTAGAAGCCTCCTTCACTGAAGCTTTCTTT,CASSLEASFTEAFF
once,TRBD1,TRBV13,TRBJ1-6,TGTGCCAGCAGCGGAGGGACAGGCGGGTCACCCCTCCACTTT,CASSGGTGGSPLHF
many,.,TRBV4-2,TRBJ2-1,TGTGCCAGCAGCCAAGTGCCAGGGGACCACAATGAGCAGTTCTTC,CASSQVPGDHNEQFF
many,TRBD2,TRBV7-7,TRBJ2-1,TGTGCTAGCAGTCTGTCGGTAGCGGGAGTTAATGAGCAGTTCTTC,CASSLSVAGVNEQFF
.,TRBD1,TRBV29-1,TRBJ1-1,TGCAGCGCGGGACAGGGGGCCGTCACTGAAGCTTTCTTT,CSAGQGAVTEAFF
many,.,TRBV25-1,TRBJ2-7,TGTGCCAGCAGCGGATGGACAGATAGAAGCTACGAGCAGTACTTC,CASSGWTDRSYEQYF
many,TRBD1,TRBV30,TRBJ2-7,TGTGCCTGGAGGGGACAGGGTATCTCCTACGAGCAGTACTTC,CAWRGQGISYEQYF
many,.,TRBV6-2/TRBV6-3,TRBJ2-3,TGTGCCAGCCGTGGACCTAGCACAGATACGCAGTATTTT,CASRGPSTDTQYF